This T cell receptor (beta chain) was recorded in a study of blood T cell repertoires in COVID-19. TCRdb's table, derived via immunoSEQ multiplex PCR, lists solely in-frame clones and lacks some. The table records nearly 25,000 clones, roughly four fifths of them present only once. The CDR3 covers 15 residues. Per the germline V gene, CDR1 is MNHEY and CDR2 is SMNVEV (reference sequence). Trimming at V came to 2 bases and at J to 5 bases, leaving 8 bases not matched to a gene. The genes are TRBV27 and TRBJ2-5; the match to TRBD1 covers 7 bases. Input material: peripheral blood. The receptor's source is a human donor in a cohort sampled during active COVID-19. Here the CDR3 reads CASSLRVTGMETQYF. The CDR3 bases are TGTGCCAGCAGTTTAAGGGTGACAGGGATGGAGACCCAGTACTTC.